Included here is one TCR beta chain sequence, with context. This entry comes from a study of T cells in Graves' hyperthyroidism and ophthalmopathy. The source material, RNA transcripts, was used to amplify TCR beta CDR3 regions. The HTBI primer set drove a first-round RT-PCR of the TCR CDR3. Via MiXCR, TCRdb re-called the multiplex PCR reads, giving one row per CDR3 protein. The data hold hundreds of thousands of distinct CDR3 sequences, with approximately 14% observed a single time. The CDR3 runs 13 residues. Deletions cut 5 bases from V and 4 bases from J, with 12 bases between. Germline CDR1 and CDR2: MDHEN and SYDVKM.

Sequences were obtained from blood. This sequence joins TRBV28 and TRBJ2-7; possibly TRBD1 for D (5 bases). The TCR comes from a woman in her 40s with Graves' ophthalmopathy. CDR3 residues: CASSPGAIYEQYF. In nucleotides, the CDR3 is TGTGCCAGCAGTCCTGGGGCCATATACGAGCAGTACTTC.